A single sample is the source of the 4 T cell receptor beta chains below, sequenced in a study of graft-versus-host responses after intestinal transplantation. Their antigen targets remain unknown. Method: immunoSEQ multiplex PCR; TCRdb's copy keeps in-frame clones and lacks some. The table lists 100,000 or so clones, about 88% of them singletons, with 0.85% to 1% in the top ten. Sequenced here: unstimulated CD4+ T cells sorted from spleen or lymph node cells, sampled before transplant. The receptor source for this set is a human donor who was the organ donor for an intestinal transplant.

This chain links TRBV5-8 with TRBJ1-2; tentatively, D is TRBD1 (5 bases). The CDR3 runs 13 residues. Per the germline V gene, CDR1 is SGHTS and CDR2 is YDEGEE. The germline V and J ends were trimmed by 5 bases and 4 bases, with 12 bases remaining between them. The CDR3 loop is CASSTTVFYGYTF. In nucleotides, the CDR3 is TGTGCCAGCAGTACGACAGTTTTCTATGGCTACACCTTC.

In this sample, this clone turned up a few times. This chain links TRBV2 with TRBJ2-2; D might be TRBD1 (6 bases). CDR3 size: 17 residues. Germline-derived CDR1 and CDR2 are SNHLY and FYNNEI. Trimming took off 5 bases at V and 0 bases at J, with 16 bases between the two ends. CDR3 residues: CASSKEPGHTNTGELFF. Here the CDR3 DNA reads TGTGCCAGCAGTAAGGAGCCGGGACATACGAACACCGGGGAGCTGTTTTTT.

V gene TRBV7-3 combines with J gene TRBJ2-2; no firm D call. The V end lost 0 bases, the J end lost 3 bases, and 2 bases lay between the germline ends. The CDR3 is 13 amino acids. Germline V gene sequence: CDR1 SGHTA, CDR2 FQGTGA. The CDR3 coding sequence is TGTGCCAGCAGCTTAACGGACACCGGGGAGCTGTTTTTT. Translating gives CASSLTDTGELFF. Looking up the rest from reference TRBV7-3 and TRBJ2-2 gives the full variable domain: GAGVSQTPSNKVTEKGKYVELRCDPISGHTALYWYRQSLGQGPEFLIYFQGTGAADDSGLPNDRFFAVRPEGSVSTLKIQRTERGDSAVYLCASSLTDTGELFFGEGSRLTVL.

This rearrangement joins TRBV5-1 to TRBJ1-6, with a weak D call TRBD1 (5 bases). CDR1 and CDR2 from the germline V gene are SGHRS and YFSETQ. V lost 3 bases, J lost 8 bases, and 18 bases lay in between. CDR3 length equals 16 residues. DNA for the CDR3: TGCGCCAGCAGCTCGGCTGGAGTCAGGGATTATTCACCCCTCCACTTT. Its translation: CASSSAGVRDYSPLHF.